One sample yielded the 8 T cell receptor beta chains listed below, sequenced in a study of T cells expressing NK-cell markers. With the 5' RACE reads reprocessed, TCRdb shows one record per CDR3 protein and no DNA. The ten top clones account for less than 11%, within a sample of 7,500 to 8,000 distinct CDR3 sequences. The source material was blood T cells: a sorted CD56 or NKG2C T cell subset, CD4+ or CD8+ T cells, or bulk PBMC T cells (not recorded which). Source of these receptors: a man aged 18 to 30 in good health.

The rearrangement joins TRBV7-6 to TRBJ2-6; TCRdb indicates TRBD1, and absent DNA this call remains unverified. This CDR3 has 18 amino acids. Germline-derived CDR1 and CDR2 are SGHVS and FNYEAQ. The CDR3 spells CASSFGTPPPAGANVLTF.

The chain recombines TRBV20-1 with TRBJ2-2. The CDR3 sequence is 14 residues long. Looked up from germline, CDR1 is DFQATT and CDR2 is SNEGSKA (reference sequence). CDR3 residues: CSARDHRSDGELFF.

This clonotype is labeled medium-sized (0.01 to 0.1%) based on frequency. This chain joins TRBV5-1 and TRBJ2-7; with no DNA, the TCRdb D assignment of TRBD1 cannot be verified. The CDR3 extends over 14 amino acids. Germline lookup yields CDR1 SGHRS and CDR2 YFSETQ. Here the CDR3 reads CASSETGSSYEQYF.

V usage is TRBV18 and J usage is TRBJ2-3. CDR3 length: 13 amino acids. Germline CDR1 KGHSH, CDR2 LQKENI. The CDR3 reads CASSRTVTDTQYF.

This clonotype is deemed medium-sized by its frequency. The chain joins TRBV18 to TRBJ2-3; checking the TCRdb D call of TRBD1 is not possible without DNA. The germline gives CDR1 KGHSH, CDR2 LQKENI. This CDR3 comprises 14 residues. The CDR3 protein is CASSPGARGDTQYF.

This chain connects TRBV20-1 to TRBJ2-1. Germline CDR1 DFQATT, CDR2 SNEGSKA (reference sequence). CDR3 length equals 15 residues. The CDR3 reads CSARDGQRKHNEQFF.

Considering frequency, this clonotype is medium-sized. The chain has TRBV7-6 and TRBJ2-1; TCRdb names TRBD1, which stays unverified in the absence of DNA. The CDR3 extends over 16 amino acids. CDR1 and CDR2 (germline): SGHVS, FNYEAQ. The chain's CDR3 is CASSHAGPGSYNEQFF. Filled out from reference TRBV7-6 and TRBJ2-1, the complete variable domain reads GAGVSQSPRYKVTKRGQDVALRCDPISGHVSLYWYRQALGQGPEFLTYFNYEAQQDKSGLPNDRFSAERPEGSISTLTIQRTEQRDSAMYRCASSHAGPGSYNEQFFGPGTRLTVL.

The chain couples TRBV3-1 to TRBJ2-7; no DNA is available, so the TRBD1 call from TCRdb remains unchecked. Germline CDR1 and CDR2: LGHDT and YNNKEL (reference sequence). The CDR3 totals 15 residues. CDR3 sequence: CASSHPGGSSYEQYF.